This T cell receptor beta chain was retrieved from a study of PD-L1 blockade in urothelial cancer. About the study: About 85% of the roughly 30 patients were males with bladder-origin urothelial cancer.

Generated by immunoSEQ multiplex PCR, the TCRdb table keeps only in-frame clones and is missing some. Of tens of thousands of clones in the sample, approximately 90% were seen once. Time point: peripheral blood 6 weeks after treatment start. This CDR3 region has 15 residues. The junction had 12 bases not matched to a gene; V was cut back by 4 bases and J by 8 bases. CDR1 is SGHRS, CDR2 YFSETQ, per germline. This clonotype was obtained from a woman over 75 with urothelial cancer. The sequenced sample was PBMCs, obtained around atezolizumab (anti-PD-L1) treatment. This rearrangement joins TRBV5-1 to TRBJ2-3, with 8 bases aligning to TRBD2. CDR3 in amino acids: CASSPGGAVAGTQYF. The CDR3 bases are TGCGCCAGCAGCCCCGGGGGGGCAGTAGCCGGTACGCAGTATTTT.